This TCR beta chain is drawn from a study of T cell changes during pregnancy in multiple sclerosis (dated by TCRdb to the late 2010s). A note on the overall study: In women with multiple sclerosis, the researchers looked at how the T cell repertoire shifted as pregnancy progressed.

The sample holds one count of this clone. It lacks a known antigen. Within one base of it there is no much larger clone, and no base qualities were kept. The library relied on the immunoSEQ multiplex PCR assay. TCRdb carries this immuneACCESS record with in-frame sequences only. Its versions omit some clonotypes, under half of them owing to an unresolved V gene in the studies checked, with the rest unexplained. The sample table contains around 30,000 clones; only one count was recorded for roughly 92% of them. The ten largest clones capture approximately 5.4% of the sample. The sample consisted of CD8+ T cells from peripheral blood mononuclear cells, taken before pregnancy. The sequence was collected from a female donor with multiple sclerosis, enrolled in a pregnancy study.

For the CDR3, the sequence is CASSNRQGLTDTQYF. The DNA reads as follows: TGTGCCAGCAGCAACCGACAGGGGCTCACAGATACGCAGTATTTT. The rearrangement combines TRBV7-6 with TRBJ2-3; the central 8 bases match TRBD1. Counted from cysteine to phenylalanine, this CDR3 has 15 amino acids. Only CDR3 DNA is held: 45 bases, read in frame from base 1. As encoded in the germline V gene, CDR1 is SGHVS while CDR2 is FNYEAQ. Trimming takes 5 bases off V and 2 bases off J; junction bases not matched to a gene: 6.